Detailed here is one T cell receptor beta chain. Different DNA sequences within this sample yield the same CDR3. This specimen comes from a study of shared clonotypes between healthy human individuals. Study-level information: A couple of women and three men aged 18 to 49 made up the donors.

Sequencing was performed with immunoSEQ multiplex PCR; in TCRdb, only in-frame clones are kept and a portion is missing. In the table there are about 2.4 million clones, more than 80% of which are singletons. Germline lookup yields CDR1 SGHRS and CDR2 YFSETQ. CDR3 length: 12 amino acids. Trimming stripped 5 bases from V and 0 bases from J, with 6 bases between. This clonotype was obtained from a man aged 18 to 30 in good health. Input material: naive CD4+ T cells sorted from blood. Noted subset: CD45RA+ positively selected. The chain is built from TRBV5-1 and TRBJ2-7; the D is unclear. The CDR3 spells CASSLNSYEQYF. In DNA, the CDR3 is TGCGCCAGCAGTTTGAACTCCTACGAGCAGTACTTC.